This T cell receptor beta chain was identified in a study of shared clonotypes between healthy human individuals. Points from the study as a whole: Among donors, the sharing of clonotypes was expected to be influenced by sequencing depth. Around 5.3% of naive CD4 clonotypes were shared across a handful of donors.

The germline V gene encodes CDR1 MNHNS and CDR2 SASEGT. There are 13 residues in the CDR3. The V and J ends lost 8 bases and 8 bases respectively, with 13 bases between them. As regards this clone: Its antigen is not identified.

CD45RO negativity and positive selection for CCR7 defined naive CD8 cells, a population that excluded terminally differentiated effector memory CD45RA+ cells. The assay ran at deep level. Sequenced by immunoSEQ multiplex PCR; TCRdb stores in-frame clones only, minus some. The sample records about 1,900,000 clones, about 95% being singletons. The V gene is TRBV6-1, the J gene TRBJ1-6; D might be TRBD1 (5 bases). The source material was naive CD8+ T cells sorted from blood. This TCR derives from a man between 18 and 29 years old in good health. Here the CDR3 reads CASFKGADSPLHF. The CDR3, as DNA: TGTGCCAGCTTCAAAGGGGCCGATTCACCCCTCCACTTT.